Described below is a single TCR beta chain sequence and its context. One entry per CDR3 protein, called by TCRdb with MiXCR from the RT-PCR reads. This table has about 240,000 distinct CDR3 sequences, 12% appearing once. Germline values: CDR1 LGHDT, CDR2 YNNKEL (reference sequence). With 1 base removed from V and 0 bases from J, the gap between germline ends came to 7 bases. The CDR3 length is 14 residues. The data derive from a study of response to subunit inactivated influenza vaccine. This TCR came from a man in his forties or fifties who received an inactivated influenza vaccine. Specimen: non-naive T cells sorted from PBMCs, collected 14 to 15 days before vaccination. The chain uses TRBV3-1 and TRBJ2-7; D not certain. In DNA form, the CDR3 reads TGTGCCAGCAGCCAAGGGCAGTCCTCCTACGAGCAGTACTTC. Amino acid sequence: CASSQGQSSYEQYF.